The clone carrying this T cell receptor (beta chain) was observed many times. The antigen is undetermined. The isolated RNA, all of it, was reverse transcribed, so expressed TCRB transcripts were what got sequenced. The protocol was immunoSEQ multiplex PCR, while the TCRdb copy is restricted to in-frame clones and leaves out a portion. Of tens of thousands of clones listed, 30% to 35% are singletons. This record comes from a study of beta chain features in type 1 diabetes. Study-wide points: High TCR expression in some cells could lead to their over-representation in cDNA sequencing.

Trimming shortened V by 5 bases and J by 5 bases, and 11 bases separated the two germline ends. CDR3 size: 13 residues. Germline V lookup: CDR1 SGHNT, CDR2 YYREEE (reference sequence). Sequenced material: stem cell memory CD4+ T cells from blood. This chain connects TRBV5-4 to TRBJ2-1; D remains unclear. This sequence was found in a woman between 18 and 29 years old in good health. The CDR3 nucleotides read TGTGCCAGCAGTCGGGTCCAAGACAATGAGCAGTTCTTC. It codes for CASSRVQDNEQFF.